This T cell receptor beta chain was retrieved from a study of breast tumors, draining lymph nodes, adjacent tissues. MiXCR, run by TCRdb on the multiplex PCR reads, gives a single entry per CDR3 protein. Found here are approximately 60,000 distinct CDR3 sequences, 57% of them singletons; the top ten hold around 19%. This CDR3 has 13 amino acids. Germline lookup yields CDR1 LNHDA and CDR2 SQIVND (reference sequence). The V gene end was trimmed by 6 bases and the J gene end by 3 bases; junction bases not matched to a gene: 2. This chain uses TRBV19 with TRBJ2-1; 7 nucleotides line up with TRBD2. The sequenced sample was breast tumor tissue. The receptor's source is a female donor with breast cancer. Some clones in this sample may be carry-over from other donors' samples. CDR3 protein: CASRSGNYNEQFF. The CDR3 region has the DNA TGTGCCAGTAGGAGCGGGAACTACAATGAGCAGTTCTTC.